The present T cell receptor beta chain was sequenced within a study of T cell responses to AZD1222 COVID-19 vaccine. Findings and limits, study-wide: Donors were largely white British and mainly female; clonal diversity was possibly underestimated. Vaccination with two AZD1222 doses was followed by a rise in Spike-specific TCR breadth and depth.

Germline CDR1 and CDR2: GTSNPN and SVGIG (reference sequence). The V end was cut by 4 bases, the J end by 5 bases, with 12 bases between. CDR3 length: 14 amino acids. The sample holds one count of this clone. The antigen remains undetermined. Sequenced by immunoSEQ multiplex PCR; TCRdb stores in-frame clones only, minus some. The repertoire holds 100,000 or so clones, approximately 88% seen once, with roughly 2.7% in the top ten. Sample: peripheral blood, taken on day 0 of AZD1222 vaccination. This chain uses TRBV30 with TRBJ1-6; no clear D. The TCR sequence derives from an adult in good health. This chain's CDR3 is CAWNWNRHNSPLHF. CDR3 DNA: TGTGCCTGGAATTGGAACAGACATAATTCACCCCTCCACTTT. Using reference TRBV30 and TRBJ1-6 for the parts outside the CDR3, the full variable domain is SQTIHQWPATLVQPVGSPLSLECTVEGTSNPNLYWYRQAAGRGLQLLFYSVGIGQISSEVPQNLSASRPQDRQFILSSKKLLLSDSGFYLCAWNWNRHNSPLHFGNGTRLTVT.